One TCR beta chain is described in this entry. The antigen this receptor binds is unknown. No clone much larger than this one lies a single base away; base qualities are absent. This record comes from a study of radiotherapy plus CTLA-4 blockade in lung cancer (dated by TCRdb to the late 2010s). In terms of the full investigation: Objective responses occurred in 18% of enrolled patients, and 30% to 35% achieved disease control.

In this study, focal radiation therapy paired with CTLA-4 blockade (ipilimumab) was tested in patients who had chemo-refractory metastatic non-small-cell lung cancer. Broader findings and caveats from the paper: After treatment with radiotherapy and ipilimumab, TCR clones that originated in tumors expanded in peripheral blood. The strongest predictors of response were reported to be early dynamic shifts in blood T cell clones along with a rise in serum interferon-beta following radiation.

The library was obtained by the immunoSEQ multiplex PCR assay. TCRdb retrieved this table from immuneACCESS and kept in-frame rearrangements only. Not all clones are present; in checked studies, unresolved V genes account for under half, and no reason is known for the remainder. For this sample there are 120,000 or so clones; roughly 80% appear just once. The top ten clones comprise roughly 5.3% of the sample. The CDR3 goes from the cysteine to the phenylalanine over 14 residues. The kept DNA is CDR3 alone, 42 bases in frame from the first base. The germline V gene provides CDR1 SGHDT and CDR2 YYEEEE. V and J are truncated by 0 bases and 8 bases respectively, leaving an intervening sequence of 12 bases.

Specimen: peripheral blood, collected from a patient treated with radiotherapy plus ipilimumab. This chain joins TRBV5-6 to TRBJ1-5, with TRBD1 tentatively as D gene (5 bases match). This sequence originates from a human donor with non-small cell lung cancer who had a partial response to radiotherapy plus ipilimumab. The CDR3 here reads CASSLEGRGKPQHF. The DNA sequence is given as TGTGCCAGCAGCTTGGAAGGGCGGGGGAAGCCCCAGCATTTT. With all but the CDR3 taken from the reference TRBV5-6 and TRBJ1-5 genes, the full variable domain is: DAGVTQSPTHLIKTRGQQVTLRCSPKSGHDTVSWYQQALGQGPQFIFQYYEEEERQRGNFPDRFSGHQFPNYSSELNVNALLLGDSALYLCASSLEGRGKPQHFGDGTRLSIL.